Listed here is a single T cell receptor (beta chain). Its specificity is not known. This sample is drawn from a study of cytomegalovirus exposure and HLA in healthy donors. The V gene's germline CDR1 is LNHNV and CDR2 YYDKDF (reference sequence). Losses at the gene ends were 4 bases for V and 3 bases for J; bases not matched to a gene: 6. This CDR3 has 15 residues. 13 Jbeta primers and 60 Vbeta primers were used for the PCR. Using immunoSEQ multiplex PCR, the repertoire was profiled, and TCRdb retains in-frame clones only, with some absent. The sample gives around 68,000 clones, about 70% of which show up once; roughly 9.7% is in the top ten. Study-wide points: Per published reports, the classifier diagnosed cytomegalovirus status with high specificity and sensitivity. Among TCR beta chains, those listed as cytomegalovirus-associated numbered about 150.

The chain is built from TRBV15 and TRBJ2-1, with 7 positions matching TRBD1. The receptor comes from a woman in her 30s in good health and CMV-seronegative. Sequences were obtained from PBMCs. Written as DNA, the CDR3 is TGTGCCACCAGCAAAGATGACAGGGTCTACAATGAGCAGTTCTTC. Translating gives CATSKDDRVYNEQFF.